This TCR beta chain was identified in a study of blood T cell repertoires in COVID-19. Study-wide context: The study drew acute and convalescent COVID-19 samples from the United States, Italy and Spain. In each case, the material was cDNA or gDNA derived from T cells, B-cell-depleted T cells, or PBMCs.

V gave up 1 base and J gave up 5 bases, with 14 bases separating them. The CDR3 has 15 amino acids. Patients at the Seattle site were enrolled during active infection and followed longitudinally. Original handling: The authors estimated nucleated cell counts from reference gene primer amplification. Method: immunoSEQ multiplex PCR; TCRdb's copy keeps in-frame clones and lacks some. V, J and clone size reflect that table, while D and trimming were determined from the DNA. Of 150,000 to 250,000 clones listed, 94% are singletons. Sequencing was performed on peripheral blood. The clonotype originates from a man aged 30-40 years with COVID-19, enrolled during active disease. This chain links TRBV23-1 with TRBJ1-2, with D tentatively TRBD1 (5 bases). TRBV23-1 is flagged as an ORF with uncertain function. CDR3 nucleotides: TGCGCCAGCAGTCAATTGGGCAGGGTGGTTTATGGCTACACCTTC. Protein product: CASSQLGRVVYGYTF.